These 10 T cell receptor beta chains were sequenced from one sample in a study of blood T cell repertoires in COVID-19. Produced via immunoSEQ multiplex PCR; TCRdb's table is partial and in-frame only. The sample records 100,000 to 120,000 clones, about 85% being singletons. Sample: peripheral blood. The receptor set was obtained from a woman aged 60-75 years with COVID-19, enrolled during active disease.

The chain uses TRBV5-1 and TRBJ1-2, with a possible D match to TRBD1 (6 bases). V lost 0 bases and J lost 8, with 14 bases in between. The CDR3 spans 14 residues. CDR1 SGHRS and CDR2 YFSETQ come from the germline V gene. The CDR3 here is CASSLARGADGYTF. The CDR3 DNA reads TGCGCCAGCAGCTTGGCTCGGGGGGCGGACGGCTACACCTTC.

This CDR3 reads CASSTGTVHYEQYF. CDR3 coding DNA: TGTGCCAGCAGCACCGGGACAGTCCACTACGAGCAGTACTTC. The chain is built from TRBV6-6 and TRBJ2-7; 7 bases map to TRBD1. Trimming took 6 bases from V and 3 from J; bases not matched to a gene: 8. This CDR3 comprises 14 residues. The germline gives CDR1 MNHNY, CDR2 SVGAGI (reference sequence).

This clone was found once. V usage is TRBV6-1 and J usage is TRBJ1-2, with TRBD1 matching 9 bases. Germline CDR1 MNHNS, CDR2 SASEGT. CDR3 length: 19 amino acids. J lost 4 bases, V lost 1 base, and 16 bases had no gene match. The CDR3 spells CASSEGPGTGFFIFYGYTF. The CDR3 coding sequence is TGTGCCAGCAGTGAAGGCCCCGGGACAGGGTTCTTCATTTTCTATGGCTACACCTTC.

The V gene is TRBV6-5, the J gene TRBJ2-7; maybe TRBD2 (5 bases). This CDR3 has 14 amino acids. V was trimmed by 0 bases and J by 2 bases, leaving 8 bases between them. Germline CDR1 reads MNHEY; CDR2 reads SVGAGI. The CDR3 is CASSYSTGAYEQYF. The CDR3 DNA sequence: TGTGCCAGCAGTTACTCGACCGGGGCCTACGAGCAGTACTTC.

The rearrangement joins TRBV5-1 to TRBJ2-2; possible D gene TRBD2, 6 bases. Looked up from germline, CDR1 is SGHRS and CDR2 is YFSETQ. Deletions cut 1 base from V and 0 bases from J, with 7 bases between. The CDR3 totals 15 residues. The CDR3 here is CASSLRGTNTGELFF. The CDR3 nucleotides read TGCGCCAGCAGCTTGCGGGGGACGAACACCGGGGAGCTGTTTTTT.

The rearrangement uses TRBV27 and TRBJ2-3; tentatively, D is TRBD2 (5 bases). V was pared by 6 bases and J by 4 bases, with 20 bases between. Germline V gene sequence: CDR1 MNHEY, CDR2 SMNVEV (reference sequence). The length of the CDR3 is 16 residues. Here the CDR3 reads CASSPQIGVGADTQYF. The CDR3 coding sequence is TGTGCCAGCAGCCCCCAAATCGGGGTGGGAGCAGATACGCAGTATTTT.

This clone was seen just once. V is TRBV5-1 and J is TRBJ2-1, with D perhaps TRBD1 (5 bases). V was trimmed by 4 bases and J by 4 bases, leaving 9 bases between them. This CDR3 contains 13 residues. Germline CDR1 SGHRS, CDR2 YFSETQ. CDR3 nucleotides: TGCGCCAGCAGCCAAGACAGTTACAATGAGCAGTTCTTC. This gives the protein CASSQDSYNEQFF.

This clone occurred once. V and J are TRBV3-1 (or the pseudogene TRBV3-2) and TRBJ1-4, with D tentatively TRBD1 (6 bases). The V gene lost 0 bases and the J gene lost 8 bases, with 13 bases spanning the gap. Per the germline V gene, CDR1 is LGHDT and CDR2 is YNNKEL (reference sequence). The CDR3 loop spans 15 amino acids. DNA of the CDR3: TGTGCCAGCAGCCAAGAGGGGGCTGCGGCAGAAAAACTGTTTTTT. As protein: CASSQEGAAAEKLFF.

The chain employs TRBV5-4 and TRBJ2-1; perhaps TRBD2 as D (5 bases). V lost 4 bases and J 5 bases, leaving 10 bases between the germline ends. This CDR3 is 13 amino acids long. CDR1 and CDR2 (germline): SGHNT, YYREEE (reference sequence). The CDR3 coding sequence is TGTGCCAGCAGCCGGAACGGGGACAATGAGCAGTTCTTC. Translating gives CASSRNGDNEQFF.

This chain's CDR3 is CASSLRDSGNTIYF. CDR3 sequence (DNA): TGTGCCAGCAGCTTGAGGGACTCTGGAAACACCATATATTTT. V is TRBV11-2 and J is TRBJ1-3; D uncertain. V dropped 3 bases and J dropped 0 bases, with 6 bases sitting between them. Germline V gene data show CDR1 as SGHAT and CDR2 as FQNNGV. The CDR3 is made up of 14 amino acids.